A selection of T cell receptor beta chains follows, all from one sample in a study of CD8+ T cells in alopecia areata. Profiling relied on immunoSEQ multiplex PCR, and the TCRdb table lists in-frame clones only, not all of them. The table includes around 140,000 clones, about 51% detected once. The starting material was CD4+ T cells sorted from blood, obtained at week 0. The receptors originated from a human donor with alopecia areata. Each CDR3 is given with its conserved first and last residue. A D gene is named only where the DNA matches it firmly. Clone size, where shown, is once, few, many, or a class for clones that have expanded.

d_gene	abundance	j_gene	v_gene	CDR3nt	CDR3aa
-	-	TRBJ2-5	TRBV7-9	TGTGCCAGCACCCCCTCGGGAACGGGGGAGACCCAGTACTTC	CASTPSGTGETQYF
-	-	TRBJ2-3	TRBV29-1	TGCAGCGTCCCACCGGACTTCTTCACAGATACGCAGTATTTT	CSVPPDFFTDTQYF
-	-	TRBJ1-2	TRBV10-3	TGTGCCACCCGGGGGGTACCAGGCGGCTACACCTTC	CATRGVPGGYTF
TRBD2	-	TRBJ2-2	TRBV29-1	TGCAGCGGGGGACTAGCGGGAGATACCGGGGAGCTGTTTTTT	CSGGLAGDTGELFF
-	-	TRBJ2-1	TRBV15	TGTGCCACCAGCAGATCCAGATATGAGCAGTTCTTC	CATSRSRYEQFF
-	-	TRBJ2-1	TRBV2	TGTGCCAGCAGCGTACAGGGTTACAATGAGCAGTTCTTC	CASSVQGYNEQFF
-	once	TRBJ2-2	TRBV2	TGTGCCAGCAGGACCCTGACGAACACCGGGGAGCTGTTTTTT	CASRTLTNTGELFF
TRBD1	-	TRBJ1-2	TRBV5-6	TGTGCCAGCAGCTTCGGACAGGGGGCGCCGAGCTACTATGGCTACACCTTC	CASSFGQGAPSYYGYTF
-	few	TRBJ1-5	TRBV6-1	TGTGCCAGCAGTGAAAGTAGTGGGAATCAGCCCCAGCATTTT	CASSESSGNQPQHF
TRBD2	-	TRBJ2-5	TRBV4-1	TGCGCCAGCAGCCACATACTAGCGGGAGGGCCTCAGGAGACCCAGTACTTC	CASSHILAGGPQETQYF
-	once	TRBJ1-1	TRBV20-1	TGCAGTGCTAGGGAAGGAGTTGAAGCTTTCTTT	CSAREGVEAFF